This record covers a single T cell receptor beta chain. This specimen belongs to a study of T cell responses to AZD1222 COVID-19 vaccine. Germline CDR1 is KGHSH and CDR2 is LQKENI. Trimming stripped 2 bases from V and 5 bases from J, with 18 bases between. The CDR3 has 16 residues. TCRdb's table, derived via immunoSEQ multiplex PCR, lists solely in-frame clones and lacks some. The data contain some 69,000 clones, about 85% of them singletons. This clonotype was obtained from an adult in good health. The sample in question was peripheral blood, obtained on day 0 of AZD1222 vaccination. The chain joins TRBV18 to TRBJ2-5, with D hard to call. The CDR3 region has the DNA TGTGCCAGCTCACCAGTCTATTCAGAAAGGCGGGAGACCCAGTACTTC. Translated, it gives CASSPVYSERRETQYF.